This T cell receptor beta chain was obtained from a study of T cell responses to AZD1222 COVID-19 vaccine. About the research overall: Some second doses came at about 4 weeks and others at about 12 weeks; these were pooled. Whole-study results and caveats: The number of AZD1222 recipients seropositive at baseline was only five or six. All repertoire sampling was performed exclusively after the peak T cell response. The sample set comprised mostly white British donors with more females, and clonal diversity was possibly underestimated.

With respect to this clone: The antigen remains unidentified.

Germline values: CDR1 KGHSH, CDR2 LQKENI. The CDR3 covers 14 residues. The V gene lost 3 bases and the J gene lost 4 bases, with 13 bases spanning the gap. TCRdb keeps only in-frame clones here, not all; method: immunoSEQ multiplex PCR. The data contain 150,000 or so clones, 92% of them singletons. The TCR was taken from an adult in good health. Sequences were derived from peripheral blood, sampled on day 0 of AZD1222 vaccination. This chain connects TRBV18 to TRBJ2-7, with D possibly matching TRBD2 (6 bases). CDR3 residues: CASSPGDLSYEQYF. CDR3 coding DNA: TGTGCCAGCTCACCCGGGGACTTATCATACGAGCAGTACTTC.